The clone carrying this T cell receptor (beta chain) was seen just once. Only Caucasian adults living in Nashville, Tennessee served as donors. The record originates from a study of shared clonotypes between healthy human individuals. TCRdb's copy holds only in-frame clones and misses some; the assay was immunoSEQ multiplex PCR. The sample lists almost 750,000 clones, 72% occurring once. Sequencing was carried out using memory CD4+ T cells sorted from blood. Subset noted: CD45RA-negative fraction. This receptor was taken from a woman in her 30s in good health.

For the CDR3, the DNA is TGTGCCAGCTCACCGGACAGGGACAATGAGCAGTTCTTC. It encodes CASSPDRDNEQFF. V gene TRBV18 combines with J gene TRBJ2-1; 8 bases align to TRBD1. This CDR3 region has 13 residues. In germline, CDR1 is KGHSH, CDR2 LQKENI. After removal of 3 bases from V and 5 bases from J, the junction contained 0 bases not matched to a gene.